A single sample gave rise to the 16 T cell receptor beta chains below, sequenced in a study of blood T cells in healthy people across ages. Combining a sample-barcoded 5' primer with a J-beta primer mix, a second PCR ran for about 6 to 11 cycles. TCRdb used MiXCR to reprocess the 5' RACE reads, holding one entry per CDR3 protein. Of some 750,000 distinct CDR3 sequences listed, around a fifth are singletons. Material for sequencing was blood. Receptor source: a man between 70 and 80 years old in good health.

The rearrangement joins TRBV7-9 to TRBJ1-2; D is possibly TRBD1 (6 bases). There are 15 residues in the CDR3. Deletions cut 5 bases from V and 3 bases from J, with 16 bases between. The germline gives CDR1 SEHNR, CDR2 FQNEAQ (reference sequence). CDR3 DNA: TGTGCCAGCAGCACGACGAAACAGGGAGACTATGGCTACACCTTC. It translates to CASSTTKQGDYGYTF.

The CDR3 sequence is CSVDDGLANTEAFF. CDR3 DNA: TGCAGCGTTGATGATGGGTTAGCTAACACTGAAGCTTTCTTT. The chain recombines TRBV29-1 with TRBJ1-1; D is uncertain. Trimming took 3 bases from V and 2 from J, leaving 13 bases between them. The CDR3 loop spans 14 amino acids. Germline CDR1 is SQVTM and CDR2 is ANQGSEA.

The chain uses TRBV6-2 or TRBV6-3 and TRBJ2-5; D gene unclear. Trimming shortened V by 2 bases and J by 8 bases, and 9 bases separated the two germline ends. From germline, CDR1 is MNHEY and CDR2 SVGEGT. This CDR3 is 12 amino acids long. The CDR3 region has the DNA TGTGCCAGCAGTTACCCCCGGACCACCCAGTACTTC. This encodes CASSYPRTTQYF.

This rearrangement joins TRBV28 to TRBJ2-1; 8 bases line up with TRBD1. From germline, CDR1 is MDHEN and CDR2 SYDVKM. The CDR3 covers 14 residues. After removal of 5 bases from V and 5 bases from J, the junction contained 5 bases not matched to a gene. The CDR3, as DNA: TGTGCCAGCAGTCTGCTGGGACAGGACAATGAGCAGTTCTTC. It codes for CASSLLGQDNEQFF.

This clonotype has only a few counts. The junction differs from germline at one of its ends, possibly a read error. The chain carries TRBV20-1 and TRBJ2-5; 8 bases line up with TRBD2. Germline lookup yields CDR1 DFQATT and CDR2 SNEGSKA (reference sequence). The CDR3 is 11 residues long. The CDR3 bases are TGCAGTGCTAGAAGTGCAGCGGGAGAGTTCTTC. Encoded protein: CSARSAAGEFF.

The sample holds a few counts of this clonotype. V usage is TRBV6-9 and J usage is TRBJ1-1, with D unclear. This CDR3 is 12 amino acids long. Germline V gives CDR1 MNHGY, CDR2 SVAAGI. With 5 bases removed from V and 4 bases from J, the gap between germline ends came to 8 bases. CDR3 sequence (DNA): TGTGCCAGCAGTAGATCGAGCACTGAAGCTTTCTTT. It is translated as CASSRSSTEAFF.

The chain has TRBV12-3 or TRBV12-4 and TRBJ2-3; TRBD2 is a possible D gene (5 bases). The germline V and J ends were trimmed by 6 bases and 4 bases, with 14 bases remaining between them. The CDR3 sequence is 14 residues long. CDR3 protein: CASRPRVRADTQYF. In nucleotides, the CDR3 is TGTGCCAGCAGACCGAGAGTGAGGGCAGATACGCAGTATTTT.

This clonotype has a handful of counts. The chain has TRBV6-2 or TRBV6-3 and TRBJ2-7; 8 nucleotides align to TRBD2. Germline V CDR1 and CDR2: MNHEY, SVGEGT. The CDR3 contains 15 residues. This chain's CDR3 is CAGSSGGGGTYEQYV. CDR3 in DNA: TGTGCCGGCAGTTCCGGAGGCGGGGGGACATACGAGCAGTACGTC.

J is TRBJ2-2 and V is TRBV12-3 or TRBV12-4; D remains unclear. V was trimmed by 4 bases and J by 4 bases, leaving 7 bases between them. The CDR3 runs 13 residues. The CDR3, as DNA: TGTGCCAGCAGTTCAAAGCGCACCGGGGAGCTGTTTTTT. This translates into CASSSKRTGELFF.

This clonotype appeared a few times. The V and J genes are TRBV3-1 and TRBJ2-3; maybe TRBD2 (7 bases). The ends were cut back, 8 bases at V and 3 bases at J, with 18 bases in the middle. CDR3 length: 15 residues. CDR1 and CDR2 from the germline V gene are LGHDT and YNNKEL (reference sequence). CDR3 residues: CASGSGGLITDTQYF. The CDR3 nucleotides are TGTGCCAGCGGTTCGGGGGGCCTGATTACAGATACGCAGTATTTT.

This clonotype was counted a few times. The chain is built from TRBV5-1 and TRBJ1-1, with 7 nucleotides matching TRBD1. The V and J ends lost 5 bases and 0 bases, in that order; junction bases with no gene match: 10. Germline-derived CDR1 and CDR2 are SGHRS and YFSETQ. The CDR3 is made up of 16 amino acids. CDR3 sequence reads: CASRPGPGGMNTEAFF. The CDR3 nucleotides read TGCGCCAGCAGGCCGGGTCCAGGGGGAATGAACACTGAAGCTTTCTTT.

V usage is TRBV29-1 and J usage is TRBJ1-3; D ambiguous. From germline, CDR1 is SQVTM and CDR2 ANQGSEA. The ends were cut back, 6 bases at V and 0 bases at J, with 15 bases in the middle. The CDR3 has 15 amino acids. The CDR3 protein is CSVSKGANSGNTIYF. Here the CDR3 DNA reads TGCAGCGTGTCCAAGGGTGCAAACTCTGGAAACACCATATATTTT.

The chain joins TRBV20-1 to TRBJ2-1, with 10 bases matching TRBD2. The J call is uncertain, as TRBJ2-5 better fits the DNA end. This CDR3 has 15 residues. The germline V gene encodes CDR1 DFQATT and CDR2 SNEGSKA (reference sequence). The DNA for the CDR3 is TGCAGTGCTAGTTTGGGTCTAGCGGGAGTGGAGACCCAGTACTTC. Its protein product is CSASLGLAGVETQYF.

The genes are TRBV6-5 and TRBJ2-1; TRBD1 matches at 10 bases. The CDR3 sequence is 16 residues long. The germline CDR1 and CDR2 sequences are MNHEY and SVGAGI. The junction had 7 bases not matched to a gene; V was cut back by 2 bases and J by 6 bases. CDR3 in DNA: TGTGCCAGCAGTTACCTTACGGGACAGGGGCTCAATGAGCAGTTCTTC. Translated: CASSYLTGQGLNEQFF.

The rearrangement joins TRBV12-3 or TRBV12-4 to TRBJ1-1; D remains ambiguous. V was shortened by 7 bases and J by 4 bases, with 13 bases between the two germline ends. This CDR3 has 13 residues. The CDR3 sequence is CASNRRQVTEAFF. The CDR3 DNA reads TGTGCCAGCAACAGAAGACAAGTCACTGAAGCTTTCTTT.

There are a few counts of this clonotype. The chain joins TRBV29-1 to TRBJ1-1; D is possibly TRBD1 (5 bases). With 7 bases removed from V and 3 bases from J, the gap between germline ends came to 15 bases. Germline V gene sequence: CDR1 SQVTM, CDR2 ANQGSEA. The CDR3 runs to 13 residues. The CDR3 reads CSARRGGDTEAFF. CDR3 DNA: TGCAGCGCCCGCCGGGGCGGCGACACTGAAGCTTTCTTT.